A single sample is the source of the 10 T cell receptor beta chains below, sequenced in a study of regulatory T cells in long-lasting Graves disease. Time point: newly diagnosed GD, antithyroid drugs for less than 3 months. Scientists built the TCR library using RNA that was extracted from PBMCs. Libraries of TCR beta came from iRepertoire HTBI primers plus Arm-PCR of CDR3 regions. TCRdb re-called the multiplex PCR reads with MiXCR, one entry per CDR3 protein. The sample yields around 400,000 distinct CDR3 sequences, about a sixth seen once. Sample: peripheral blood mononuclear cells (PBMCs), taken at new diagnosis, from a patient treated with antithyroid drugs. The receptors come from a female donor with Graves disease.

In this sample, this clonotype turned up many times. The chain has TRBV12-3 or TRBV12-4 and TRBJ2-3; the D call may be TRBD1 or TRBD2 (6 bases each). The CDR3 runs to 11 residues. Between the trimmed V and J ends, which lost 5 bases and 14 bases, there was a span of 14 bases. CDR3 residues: CASSPGGPAYF. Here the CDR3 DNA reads TGTGCCAGCAGTCCCGGGGGCCCAGCGTATTTT.

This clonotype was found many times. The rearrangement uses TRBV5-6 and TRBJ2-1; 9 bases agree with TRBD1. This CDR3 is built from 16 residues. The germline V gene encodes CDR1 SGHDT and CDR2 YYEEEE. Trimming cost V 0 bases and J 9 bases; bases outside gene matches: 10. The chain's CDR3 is CASSLDGQGPRGEQFF. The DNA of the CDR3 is TGTGCCAGCAGCTTGGATGGACAGGGGCCTCGTGGTGAGCAGTTCTTC. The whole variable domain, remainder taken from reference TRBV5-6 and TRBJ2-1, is DAGVTQSPTHLIKTRGQQVTLRCSPKSGHDTVSWYQQALGQGPQFIFQYYEEEERQRGNFPDRFSGHQFPNYSSELNVNALLLGDSALYLCASSLDGQGPRGEQFFGPGTRLTVL.

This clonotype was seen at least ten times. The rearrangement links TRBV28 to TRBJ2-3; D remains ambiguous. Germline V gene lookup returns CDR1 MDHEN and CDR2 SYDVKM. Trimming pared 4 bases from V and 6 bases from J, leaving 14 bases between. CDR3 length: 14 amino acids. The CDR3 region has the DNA TGTGCCAGCAGTTCTAGAAGGGTCGGGGATACGCAGTATTTT. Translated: CASSSRRVGDTQYF.

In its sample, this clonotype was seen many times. In DNA form, the CDR3 reads TGTGCCAGCAGGATCGGACTTTTGAAGGCGCAGTATTTT. Protein: CASRIGLLKAQYF. This chain links TRBV12-3 or TRBV12-4 with TRBJ2-3; perhaps TRBD2 as D (5 bases). The V end was cut by 6 bases, the J end by 10 bases, with 17 bases between. The CDR3 has 13 residues.

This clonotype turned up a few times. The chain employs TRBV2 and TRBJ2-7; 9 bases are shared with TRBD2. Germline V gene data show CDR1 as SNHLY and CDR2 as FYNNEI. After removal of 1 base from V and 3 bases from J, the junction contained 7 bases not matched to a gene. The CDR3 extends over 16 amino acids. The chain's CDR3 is CASSEVGSGSRYEQYF. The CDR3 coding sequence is TGTGCCAGCAGTGAAGTGGGTAGCGGGAGTCGCTACGAGCAGTACTTC.

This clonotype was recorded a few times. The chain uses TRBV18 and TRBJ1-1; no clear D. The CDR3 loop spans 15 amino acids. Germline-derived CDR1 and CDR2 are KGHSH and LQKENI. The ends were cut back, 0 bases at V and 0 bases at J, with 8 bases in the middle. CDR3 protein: CASSPPEHMNTEAFF. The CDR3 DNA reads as TGTGCCAGCTCACCACCTGAGCACATGAACACTGAAGCTTTCTTT.

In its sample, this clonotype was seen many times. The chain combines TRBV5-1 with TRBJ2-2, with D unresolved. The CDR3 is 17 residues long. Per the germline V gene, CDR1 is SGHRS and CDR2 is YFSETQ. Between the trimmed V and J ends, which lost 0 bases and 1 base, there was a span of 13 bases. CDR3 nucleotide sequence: TGCGCCAGCAGCTTGGAGGCGGACCTCCTGAACACCGGGGAGCTGTTTTTT. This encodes CASSLEADLLNTGELFF.

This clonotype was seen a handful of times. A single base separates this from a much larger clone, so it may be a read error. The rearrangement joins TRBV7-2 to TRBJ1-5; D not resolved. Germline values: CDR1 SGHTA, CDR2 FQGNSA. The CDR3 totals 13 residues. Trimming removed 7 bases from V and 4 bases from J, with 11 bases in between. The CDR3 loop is CASNSVPNQPQHF. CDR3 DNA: TGTGCCAGCAACTCCGTTCCAAATCAGCCCCAGCATTTT.

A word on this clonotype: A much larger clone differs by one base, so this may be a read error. CDR3 DNA: TGTGCCAGCAGTTACTCGGGACTAGCAACAAATGAGCAGTACTTC. Protein product: CASSYSGLATNEQYF. The chain couples TRBV6-5 to TRBJ2-7, with 9 bases matching TRBD2. The germline gives CDR1 MNHEY, CDR2 SVGAGI. V shed 0 bases, J shed 7 bases, and the junction held 7 bases outside the gene matches. This CDR3 comprises 15 residues.

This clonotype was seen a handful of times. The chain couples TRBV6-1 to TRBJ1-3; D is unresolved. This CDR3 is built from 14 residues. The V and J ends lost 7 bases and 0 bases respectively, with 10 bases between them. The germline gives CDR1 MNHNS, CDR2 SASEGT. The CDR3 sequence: CASTSGYSGNTIYF. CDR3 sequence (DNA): TGTGCCAGCACGTCCGGGTACTCTGGAAACACCATATATTTT.